The clone carrying this TCR beta chain occurred once. The data were obtained in a study of blood T cell repertoires in COVID-19. Overall study context: Acute and convalescent COVID-19 specimens originated in the United States, Italy and Spain. In each case, the material was cDNA or gDNA derived from T cells, B-cell-depleted T cells, or PBMCs.

In the study's own analysis: Counts of nucleated cells, estimated from reference gene primer amplification, were obtained. Clones were sequenced by immunoSEQ multiplex PCR, and TCRdb holds only the in-frame ones, with some missing. V and J calls and clone size are as listed in that table; D and trimming were resolved from the DNA. The repertoire holds under 250,000 clones, with about 93% as singletons. V lost 6 bases to trimming and J lost 6 bases, with 20 bases between them. There are 15 residues in the CDR3. Germline V gives CDR1 ENHRY, CDR2 SYGVKD. Patients of the Seattle cohort, enrolled during active infection, were followed longitudinally.

The source is a young man with COVID-19, enrolled during active disease. The gene calls are TRBV10-3 and TRBJ1-2; D may be TRBD1 (6 bases). Sequencing used peripheral blood. CDR3 sequence reads: CAISFPETGIDGYTF. The CDR3 coding sequence is TGTGCCATCAGCTTCCCCGAGACAGGAATAGATGGCTACACCTTC.